This record looks at one T cell receptor beta chain sequence and its context. The data belong to a study of blood T cell repertoires in COVID-19. Participants spanned ages about 18 to 95 years and resided in fewer than 30 US areas. Those designated as exposed participants met a COVID-19 case within 2 weeks before study entry. CDR1 and CDR2 (germline): SGHAT, FQNNGV. The V end lost 5 bases, the J end lost 2 bases, and 25 bases lay between the germline ends. The CDR3 totals 19 residues. Here immunoSEQ multiplex PCR was the method, and the copy in TCRdb shows in-frame clones only, minus some. The data contain fewer than 200,000 clones, around 83% of them seen just once; the ten biggest clones take up roughly 3.2%.

The chain recombines TRBV11-2 with TRBJ1-3, with a weak D call TRBD1 (6 bases). The clonotype comes from a woman younger than 45 who had been exposed to COVID-19. The sequenced material came from PBMCs or T cells enriched from blood (not recorded which). The CDR3 region is CASSPLTGTGVRAGNTIYF. CDR3 bases: TGTGCCAGCAGCCCTTTGACAGGCACCGGGGTGCGAGCTGGAAACACCATATATTTT.